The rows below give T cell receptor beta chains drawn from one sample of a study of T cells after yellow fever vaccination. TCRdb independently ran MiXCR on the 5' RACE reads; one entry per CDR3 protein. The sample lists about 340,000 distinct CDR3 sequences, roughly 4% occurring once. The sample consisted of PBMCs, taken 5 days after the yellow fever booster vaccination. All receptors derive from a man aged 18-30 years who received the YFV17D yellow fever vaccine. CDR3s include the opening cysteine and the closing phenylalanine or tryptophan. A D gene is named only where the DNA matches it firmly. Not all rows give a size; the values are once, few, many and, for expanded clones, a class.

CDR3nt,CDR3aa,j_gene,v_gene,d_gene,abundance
TGTGCCAGCAGCCGCACACGGACAGAAAGTATAAATAACTATGGCTACACCTTC,CASSRTRTESINNYGYTF,TRBJ1-2,TRBV7-9,.,few
TGTGCCAGCTCAGGCGCGTGGATAGAGACCCAGTACTTC,CASSGAWIETQYF,TRBJ2-5,TRBV18,.,few
TGTGCCAGCAGCCCCCCTAGAGGGACCCATGGCTACACCTTC,CASSPPRGTHGYTF,TRBJ1-2,TRBV7-2,.,few
TGTGCCAGCAGGCCTTTGGTACAGGGAGGCAATCAGCCCCAGCATTTT,CASRPLVQGGNQPQHF,TRBJ1-5,TRBV3-2,.,.
TGTGCCAGCAGTTACTCGAAACAGGGATGGGCCAACGTCCTGACTTTC,CASSYSKQGWANVLTF,TRBJ2-6,TRBV6-5,.,few
TGCGCCAGCAGCCAAGCTTCGCGGGGCTACACCTTC,CASSQASRGYTF,TRBJ1-2,TRBV4-3,.,few
TGTGCCAGCACCCGCAATCAGGAGCAGTTCTTC,CASTRNQEQFF,TRBJ2-1,TRBV7-8,.,few
TGCAGTGCTAGAGTCGGGCTGACAGAGACCCAGTACTTC,CSARVGLTETQYF,TRBJ2-5,TRBV20-1,.,many
TGCGCCAGCAGCCATATGTTCTCCAACGAGCAGTACTTC,CASSHMFSNEQYF,TRBJ2-7,TRBV4-1,.,.
TGTGCCATCATGGGAACGGGACAGCAAGAGACCCAGTACTTC,CAIMGTGQQETQYF,TRBJ2-5,TRBV10-3,TRBD1,.
TGTGCCAGCAGACTCGACAGGGGGCAGGTCGGGGAGCTGTTTTTT,CASRLDRGQVGELFF,TRBJ2-2,TRBV6-2/TRBV6-3,TRBD1,few
TGCAGCGTTGAGGTAGAGCTGGCGAACACTGAAGCTTTCTTT,CSVEVELANTEAFF,TRBJ1-1,TRBV29-1,.,many
TGTGCCAGCAACCTCCAATCGTCGAACATGCGGTGGGGGGTAGGAAACACCATATATTTT,CASNLQSSNMRWGVGNTIYF,TRBJ1-3,TRBV7-9,.,few
TGTGCCATCAGTATCACCGGGACAGGGTTCACAGATACGCAGTATTTT,CAISITGTGFTDTQYF,TRBJ2-3,TRBV10-3,TRBD1,few
TGCGCCAGCAGCCCCGGGACAGGGAGGAAAGAGACCCAGTACTTC,CASSPGTGRKETQYF,TRBJ2-5,TRBV4-3,TRBD1,.
TGTGCCAGCAGCCTATTGACTAGCGTAGCAGATACGCAGTATTTT,CASSLLTSVADTQYF,TRBJ2-3,TRBV3-1,TRBD2,.
TGTGCCAGCAGCCTAACCCGACAGAACTCACCCCTCCACTTT,CASSLTRQNSPLHF,TRBJ1-6,TRBV27,.,few
TGTGCCAGCAGCCAAGAATTACAGGTGGGTCAGCCCCAGCATTTT,CASSQELQVGQPQHF,TRBJ1-5,TRBV4-2,.,few
TGCGCCAGCAGCCAACTACGGTTAAACACCGGGGAGCTGTTTTTT,CASSQLRLNTGELFF,TRBJ2-2,TRBV4-3,.,many
TGTGCCAGCAGTGATTGGGTTTTGGGCCCAAACACTGAAGCTTTCTTT,CASSDWVLGPNTEAFF,TRBJ1-1,TRBV2,.,many
TGCAGCGTTAGGATGGGCGTATATGGCTACACCTTC,CSVRMGVYGYTF,TRBJ1-2,TRBV29-1,.,few
TGTGCCACCAGACCCACAGGGCAGAACACTGAAGCTTTCTTT,CATRPTGQNTEAFF,TRBJ1-1,TRBV24-1,.,.
TGCGCCAGCAGCTTGGTAGGAGGTCCTTACAATGAGCAGTTCTTC,CASSLVGGPYNEQFF,TRBJ2-1,TRBV5-1,.,many
TGTGCCAGCAGTTACCGACAGAGAGTCACGGAGACCCAGTACTTC,CASSYRQRVTETQYF,TRBJ2-5,TRBV6-5,.,few
TGTGCCAGCAGCCCCGGGACGGCCACTGGAAACACCATATATTTT,CASSPGTATGNTIYF,TRBJ1-3,TRBV7-2,.,many
TGCGCCAGCAGCCAGCCAACAGGGGGCGGTTATCAGCCCCAGCATTTT,CASSQPTGGGYQPQHF,TRBJ1-5,TRBV4-1,TRBD1,few
TGTGCCAGCAGCCCCGACCCCACTGAAAAGAATGAGCAGTTCTTC,CASSPDPTEKNEQFF,TRBJ2-1,TRBV7-6,.,few
TGTGCCAGCAACCAGCAAGATACGCAGTATTTT,CASNQQDTQYF,TRBJ2-3,TRBV12-3/TRBV12-4,.,.
TGTGCCAGCAGCTTACGGGACTATACCACAGATACGCAGTATTTT,CASSLRDYTTDTQYF,TRBJ2-3,TRBV7-9,TRBD2,.
TGTGCCAGCAGCGTCTACGACCTGACTTTC,CASSVYDLTF,TRBJ2-6,TRBV5-7,.,many
TGTGCCAGCAGTCTTGGGCTGGGGTCGCCAACCCTCCACTTT,CASSLGLGSPTLHF,TRBJ1-6,TRBV12-3/TRBV12-4,.,many
TGTGCCAGCAAGGGGACAGGGGGTTTCTCACCCCCCCACTTT,CASKGTGGFSPPHF,TRBJ1-6,TRBV6-2/TRBV6-3,TRBD1,.
TGTGCCAGCAGCTTAGGAGTCCGGACTACCAGCCGGGAGACCCAGTACTTC,CASSLGVRTTSRETQYF,TRBJ2-5,TRBV7-8,.,many
TGTGCCAGCAGCTTCGGGTTAGCGGGGGGACAAGAGACCCAGTACTTC,CASSFGLAGGQETQYF,TRBJ2-5,TRBV7-6,TRBD2,few
TGCGCCAGCAGTCTAGCGGGGGGGCCGAGGACCGGGGAGCTGTTTTTT,CASSLAGGPRTGELFF,TRBJ2-2,TRBV5-1,TRBD2,.
TGTGCCAGCAGCCAGCGGGGCAGGGGGAATCAGCCCCAGCATTTT,CASSQRGRGNQPQHF,TRBJ1-5,TRBV7-8,TRBD1,many
TGCGCCAGCAGCCAAGAGCCGGGGACCTATGGCTACACCTTC,CASSQEPGTYGYTF,TRBJ1-2,TRBV4-3,.,few
TGCGCCAGCAGCCTGTCCGGAAGTAGGGATGAAAAACTGTTTTTT,CASSLSGSRDEKLFF,TRBJ1-4,TRBV5-1,.,many
TGCGCCAGCGGAAATCTACAGGGGAATCAGCCCCAGCATTTT,CASGNLQGNQPQHF,TRBJ1-5,TRBV10-2,TRBD1,.
TGCAGTGCTAGAGCCCCGGACAGGGATTATGAAAAACTGTTTTTT,CSARAPDRDYEKLFF,TRBJ1-4,TRBV20-1,TRBD1,few
TGCAGTGCTAGCGTCCCGGGACAGGGTGGAAAACTGTTTTTT,CSASVPGQGGKLFF,TRBJ1-4,TRBV20-1,TRBD1,.
TGTGCCAGCAGCACCGGGGCCCGAGAGCAGTACTTC,CASSTGAREQYF,TRBJ2-7,TRBV6-1,.,.
TGTGCCAGCAGCTTTCTGGTAGATACGCAGTATTTT,CASSFLVDTQYF,TRBJ2-3,TRBV7-2,.,few
TGTGCCAGCAGCAGGACGACAGGGGCCGAGCAGTACTTC,CASSRTTGAEQYF,TRBJ2-7,TRBV5-4,TRBD1,.
TGTGCCAGCAGCCGTGATCTCGTCGGAGCGGGGGCCGAGGGTGAGCAGTTCTTC,CASSRDLVGAGAEGEQFF,TRBJ2-1,TRBV7-8,TRBD2,many
TGTGCCATCAGTGAACGGACCTACGAGCAGTACTTC,CAISERTYEQYF,TRBJ2-7,TRBV10-3,.,many
TGTGCCAGCAGCGCCCTAGCGGGGTTCGGAGAGACCCAGTACTTC,CASSALAGFGETQYF,TRBJ2-5,TRBV9,TRBD2,few
TGTGCCAGCAGTTCCCCTTCCGGGACTAAAGGCACAGATACGCAGTATTTT,CASSSPSGTKGTDTQYF,TRBJ2-3,TRBV6-6,TRBD2,few
TGTGCCAGCAGACTGAGGGACAGTTCCGAGCAGTACTTC,CASRLRDSSEQYF,TRBJ2-7,TRBV5-5,TRBD1,many
TGTGCCAGCACCCTATCTGGCACAGATACGCAGTATTTT,CASTLSGTDTQYF,TRBJ2-3,TRBV11-1,.,few
TGCAGTGCTAGAGCGGGGGAGGGGGAGACCCAGTACTTC,CSARAGEGETQYF,TRBJ2-5,TRBV20-1,TRBD2,many
TGTGCCAGCAGCTTACGTGGAACTTCCCTCCACTTT,CASSLRGTSLHF,TRBJ1-6,TRBV7-8,.,many
TGTGCCAGCAGCTTAACCGGAAACGAGCAGTACTTC,CASSLTGNEQYF,TRBJ2-7,TRBV7-2,.,.
TGTGCCAGCAGCCCATCCGTTCCTAGTTCAACTAATGAAAAACTGTTTTTT,CASSPSVPSSTNEKLFF,TRBJ1-4,TRBV7-6,.,.
TGTGCCACCAGCAGAGACCAGTTAACTAATGAAAAACTGTTTTTT,CATSRDQLTNEKLFF,TRBJ1-4,TRBV15,.,.